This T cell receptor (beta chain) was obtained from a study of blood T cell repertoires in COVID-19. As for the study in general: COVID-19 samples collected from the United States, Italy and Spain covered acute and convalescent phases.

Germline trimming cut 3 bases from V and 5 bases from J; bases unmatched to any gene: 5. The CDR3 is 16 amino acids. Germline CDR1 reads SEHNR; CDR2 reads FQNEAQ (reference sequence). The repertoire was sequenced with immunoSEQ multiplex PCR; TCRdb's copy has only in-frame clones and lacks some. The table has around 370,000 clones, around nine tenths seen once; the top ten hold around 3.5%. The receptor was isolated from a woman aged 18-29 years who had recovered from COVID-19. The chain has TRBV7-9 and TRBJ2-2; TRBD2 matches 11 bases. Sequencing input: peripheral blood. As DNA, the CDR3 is TGTGCCAGCAGCTTCGTAGCGGGAGGGCTAACCGGGGAGCTGTTTTTT. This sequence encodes CASSFVAGGLTGELFF.